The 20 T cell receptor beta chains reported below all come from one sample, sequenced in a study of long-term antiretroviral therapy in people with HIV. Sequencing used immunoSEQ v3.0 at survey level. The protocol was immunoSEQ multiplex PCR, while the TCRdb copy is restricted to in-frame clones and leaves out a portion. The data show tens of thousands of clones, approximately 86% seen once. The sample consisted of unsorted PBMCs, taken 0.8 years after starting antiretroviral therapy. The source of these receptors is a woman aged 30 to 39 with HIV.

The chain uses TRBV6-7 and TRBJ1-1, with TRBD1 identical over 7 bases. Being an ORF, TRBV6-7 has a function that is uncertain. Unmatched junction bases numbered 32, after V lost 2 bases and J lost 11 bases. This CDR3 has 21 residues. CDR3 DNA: TGTGCCAGCAGTTACGAATCCGGGACAGACACTGAAGCCCACTTAGGGGCCAGGGCTTTCTTT. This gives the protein CASSYESGTDTEAHLGARAFF.

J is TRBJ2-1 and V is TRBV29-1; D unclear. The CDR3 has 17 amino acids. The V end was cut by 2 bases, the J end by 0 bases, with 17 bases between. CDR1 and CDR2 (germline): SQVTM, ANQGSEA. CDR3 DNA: TGCAGCGTTGAAACAAAATTCCCGGGCCGCTCCTACAATGAGCAGTTCTTC. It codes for CSVETKFPGRSYNEQFF.

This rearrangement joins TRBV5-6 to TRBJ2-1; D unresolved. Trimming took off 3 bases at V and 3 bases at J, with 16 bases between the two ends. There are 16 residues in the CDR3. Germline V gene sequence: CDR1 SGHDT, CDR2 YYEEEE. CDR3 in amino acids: CASSSAQAPGYNEQFF. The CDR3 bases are TGTGCCAGCAGCTCCGCCCAGGCCCCCGGCTACAATGAGCAGTTCTTC.

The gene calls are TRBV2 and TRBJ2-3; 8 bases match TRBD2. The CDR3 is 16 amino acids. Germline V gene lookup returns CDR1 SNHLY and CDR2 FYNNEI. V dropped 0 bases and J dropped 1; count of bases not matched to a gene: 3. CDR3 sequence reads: CASSEAKAGGTDTQYF. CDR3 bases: TGTGCCAGCAGTGAAGCTAAAGCGGGGGGCACAGATACGCAGTATTTT. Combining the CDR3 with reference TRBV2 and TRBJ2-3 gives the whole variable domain EPEVTQTPSHQVTQMGQEVILRCVPISNHLYFYWYRQILGQKVEFLVSFYNNEISEKSEIFDDQFSVERPDGSNFTLKIRSTKLEDSAMYFCASSEAKAGGTDTQYFGPGTRLTVL.

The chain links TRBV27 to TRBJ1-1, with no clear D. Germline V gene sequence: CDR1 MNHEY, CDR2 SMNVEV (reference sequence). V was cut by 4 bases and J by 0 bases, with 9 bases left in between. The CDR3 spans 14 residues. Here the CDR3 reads CASSYDTLNTEAFF. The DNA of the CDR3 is TGTGCCAGCAGTTACGACACCTTGAACACTGAAGCTTTCTTT.

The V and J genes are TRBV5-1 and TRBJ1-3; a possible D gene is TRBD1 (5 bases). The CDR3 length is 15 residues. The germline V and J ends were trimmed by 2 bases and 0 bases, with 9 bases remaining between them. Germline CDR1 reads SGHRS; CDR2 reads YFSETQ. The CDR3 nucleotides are TGCGCCAGCAGCTTCGGAGACAGCTCTGGAAACACCATATATTTT. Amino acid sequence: CASSFGDSSGNTIYF. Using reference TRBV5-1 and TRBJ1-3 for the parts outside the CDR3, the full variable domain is KAGVTQTPRYLIKTRGQQVTLSCSPISGHRSVSWYQQTPGQGLQFLFEYFSETQRNKGNFPGRFSGRQFSNSRSEMNVSTLELGDSALYLCASSFGDSSGNTIYFGEGSWLTVV.

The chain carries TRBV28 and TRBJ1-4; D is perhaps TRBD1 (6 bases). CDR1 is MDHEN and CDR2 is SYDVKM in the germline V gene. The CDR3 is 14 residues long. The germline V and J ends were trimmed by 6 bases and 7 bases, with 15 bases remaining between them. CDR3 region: CASSLGGGIEKLFF. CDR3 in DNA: TGTGCCAGCAGCCTCGGGGGCGGCATTGAAAAACTGTTTTTT. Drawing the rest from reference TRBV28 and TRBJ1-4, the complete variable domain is DVKVTQSSRYLVKRTGEKVFLECVQDMDHENMFWYRQDPGLGLRLIYFSYDVKMKEKGDIPEGYSVSREKKERFSLILESASTNQTSMYLCASSLGGGIEKLFFGSGTQLSVL.

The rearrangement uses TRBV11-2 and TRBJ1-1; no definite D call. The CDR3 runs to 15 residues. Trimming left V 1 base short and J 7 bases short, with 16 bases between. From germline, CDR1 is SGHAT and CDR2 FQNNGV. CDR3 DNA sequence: TGTGCCAGCAGCTTAGTTCCCGGGAATCGAGGTGAAGCTTTCTTT. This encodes CASSLVPGNRGEAFF.

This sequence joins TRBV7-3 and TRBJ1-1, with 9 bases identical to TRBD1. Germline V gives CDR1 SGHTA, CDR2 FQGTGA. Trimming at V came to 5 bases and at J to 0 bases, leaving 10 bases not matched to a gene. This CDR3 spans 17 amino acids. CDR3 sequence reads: CASSPSPGTGMNTEAFF. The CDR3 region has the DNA TGTGCCAGCAGCCCAAGTCCCGGGACAGGGATGAACACTGAAGCTTTCTTT.

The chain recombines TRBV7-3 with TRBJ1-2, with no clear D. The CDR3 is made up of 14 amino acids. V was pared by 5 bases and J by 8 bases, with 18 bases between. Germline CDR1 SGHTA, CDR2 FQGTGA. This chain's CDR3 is CASSPTVVSGGYTF. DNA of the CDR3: TGTGCCAGCAGCCCTACCGTCGTTTCGGGGGGCTACACCTTC.

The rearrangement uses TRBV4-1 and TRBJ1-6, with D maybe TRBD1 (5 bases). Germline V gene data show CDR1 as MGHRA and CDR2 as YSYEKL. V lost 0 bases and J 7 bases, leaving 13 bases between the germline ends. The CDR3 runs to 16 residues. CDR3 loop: CASSQDSEGRNSPLHF. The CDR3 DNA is TGCGCCAGCAGCCAAGATTCCGAGGGGAGGAATTCACCCCTCCACTTT.

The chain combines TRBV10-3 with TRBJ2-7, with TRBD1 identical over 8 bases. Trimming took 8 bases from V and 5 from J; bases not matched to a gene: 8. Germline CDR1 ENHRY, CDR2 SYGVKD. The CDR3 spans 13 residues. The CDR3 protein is CAIGRDRRDEQYF. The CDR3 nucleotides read TGTGCCATCGGCCGGGACAGGAGGGACGAGCAGTACTTC.

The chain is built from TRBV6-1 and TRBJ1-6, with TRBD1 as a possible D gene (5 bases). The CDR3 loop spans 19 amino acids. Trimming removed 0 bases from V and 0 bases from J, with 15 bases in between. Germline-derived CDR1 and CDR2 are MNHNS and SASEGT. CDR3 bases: TGTGCCAGCAGTGAAGCTGGGGGTGGATATTTCTCCTATAATTCACCCCTCCACTTT. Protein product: CASSEAGGGYFSYNSPLHF.

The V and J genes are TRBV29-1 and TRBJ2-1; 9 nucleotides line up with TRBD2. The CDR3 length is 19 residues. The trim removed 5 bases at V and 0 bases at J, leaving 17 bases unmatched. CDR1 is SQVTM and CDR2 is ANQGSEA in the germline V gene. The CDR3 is CSVIWSDPMTSGSYNEQFF. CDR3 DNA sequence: TGCAGCGTTATCTGGAGCGATCCCATGACTAGCGGCTCCTACAATGAGCAGTTCTTC.

CDR3 coding DNA: TGTGCCAGCAGTGAATTGGAGGGAGTTGAAGCTTTCTTT. Protein: CASSELEGVEAFF. The gene calls are TRBV2 and TRBJ1-1; D unclear. There are 13 residues in the CDR3. Trimming pared 2 bases from V and 7 bases from J, leaving 11 bases between. CDR1 and CDR2 (germline): SNHLY, FYNNEI.

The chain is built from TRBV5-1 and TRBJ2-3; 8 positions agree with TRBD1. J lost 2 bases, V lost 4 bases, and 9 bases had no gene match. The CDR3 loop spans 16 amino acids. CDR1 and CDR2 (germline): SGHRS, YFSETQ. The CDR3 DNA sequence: TGCGCCAGCAGCCGAGGACAGGGCTTTGACACAGATACGCAGTATTTT. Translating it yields CASSRGQGFDTDTQYF.

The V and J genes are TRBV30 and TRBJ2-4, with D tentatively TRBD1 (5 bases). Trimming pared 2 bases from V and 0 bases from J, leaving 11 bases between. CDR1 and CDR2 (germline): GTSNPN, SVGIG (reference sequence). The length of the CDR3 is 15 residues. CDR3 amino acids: CAWSIPGLAKNIQYF. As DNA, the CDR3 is TGTGCCTGGAGTATACCAGGGTTAGCCAAAAACATTCAGTACTTC.

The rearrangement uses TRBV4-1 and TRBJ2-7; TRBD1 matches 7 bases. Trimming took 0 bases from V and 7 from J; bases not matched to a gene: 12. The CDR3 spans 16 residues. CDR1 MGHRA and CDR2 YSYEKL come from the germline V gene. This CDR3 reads CASSQDINRGSREQYV. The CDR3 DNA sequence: TGCGCCAGCAGCCAAGATATCAACAGGGGTTCTCGGGAGCAGTACGTC.

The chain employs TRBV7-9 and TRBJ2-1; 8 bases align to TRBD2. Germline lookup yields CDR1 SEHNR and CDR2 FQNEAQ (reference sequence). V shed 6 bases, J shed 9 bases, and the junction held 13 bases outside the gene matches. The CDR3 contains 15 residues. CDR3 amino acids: CASSSGYGGAVEQFF. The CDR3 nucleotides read TGTGCCAGCAGTTCTGGGTACGGGGGGGCCGTTGAGCAGTTCTTC.

CDR3 amino acids: CASRGSETQYF. DNA for the CDR3: TGTGCTTCCAGGGGGTCAGAGACCCAGTACTTC. V is TRBV6-5 and J is TRBJ2-5, with 7 positions matching TRBD1. The CDR3 contains 11 residues. Germline V gene sequence: CDR1 MNHEY, CDR2 SVGAGI.